Listed here are 20 T cell receptor beta chains from one sample, sequenced in a study of Ad26.COV2.S vaccination and SARS-CoV-2 variants. The repertoire was sequenced with immunoSEQ multiplex PCR; TCRdb's copy has only in-frame clones and lacks some. The table lists roughly 320,000 clones, around nine tenths of them singletons. Treatment given: approximately 18 received Ad26.COV2.S at low or high dose, single or two shots; a few received placebo; per-sample allocation not given. Sampling took place 63 days after the first vaccine or placebo injection. This sample comprised peripheral blood, obtained in a trial of Ad26.COV2.S vaccine versus placebo. The receptors were sampled from a person aged 18-60 years who received the Ad26.COV2.S COVID-19 vaccine or a placebo.

CDR3 protein: CASSLGQNSGNTIYF. The CDR3 nucleotides are TGTGCCAGCAGCTTAGGACAAAACTCTGGAAACACCATATATTTT. This rearrangement joins TRBV7-6 to TRBJ1-3, with D unclear. Germline CDR1 and CDR2: SGHVS and FNYEAQ. This CDR3 region has 15 residues. Trimming took 1 base from V and 0 from J, leaving 7 bases between them.

The J gene is TRBJ2-6, the V gene TRBV30, with D hard to call. V lost 4 bases, J lost 1 base, and 8 bases lay in between. Looked up from germline, CDR1 is GTSNPN and CDR2 is SVGIG (reference sequence). CDR3 length: 14 amino acids. The CDR3 sequence is CAWTVVSGANVLTF. CDR3 DNA: TGTGCCTGGACAGTAGTGTCTGGGGCCAACGTCCTGACTTTC.

V gene TRBV12-5 combines with J gene TRBJ2-6, with D perhaps matching TRBD2 (6 bases). This CDR3 contains 15 residues. Germline CDR1 reads LGHNT; CDR2 reads FRNRAP. V was pared by 5 bases and J by 0 bases, with 8 bases between. The CDR3 sequence: CASGPGGSGANVLTF. CDR3 coding DNA: TGTGCTAGTGGTCCCGGGGGCTCTGGGGCCAACGTCCTGACTTTC. The full variable domain, its missing parts supplied by reference TRBV12-5 and TRBJ2-6, is DARVTQTPRHKVTEMGQEVTMRCQPILGHNTVFWYRQTMMQGLELLAYFRNRAPLDDSGMPKDRFSAEMPDATLATLKIQPSEPRDSAVYFCASGPGGSGANVLTFGAGSRLTVL.

The rearrangement links TRBV7-9 to TRBJ1-1; 10 bases align to TRBD1. V lost 3 bases to trimming and J lost 3 bases; unmatched junction nucleotides: 4. The germline CDR1 and CDR2 sequences are SEHNR and FQNEAQ (reference sequence). The CDR3 runs 15 residues. The CDR3 nucleotides read TGTGCCAGCAGCTTGCCGGACAGGGGGGACACTGAAGCTTTCTTT. Its translation is CASSLPDRGDTEAFF.

This chain joins TRBV5-6 and TRBJ1-1; TRBD1 might be the D (5 bases). The CDR3 spans 12 residues. Trimming cost V 1 base and J 7 bases, with 8 bases left between them. Germline V gene data show CDR1 as SGHDT and CDR2 as YYEEEE. The CDR3 region is CASSLRQGEAFF. CDR3 nucleotide sequence: TGTGCCAGCAGCTTGCGGCAGGGTGAAGCTTTCTTT.

About this clone: The identical CDR3 is also encoded by other nucleotide sequences in the sample. The V call is TRBV4-3, the J call TRBJ1-5, with D possibly matching TRBD1 (5 bases). The CDR3 runs to 14 residues. Germline CDR1 LGHNA, CDR2 YSLEER. Trimming pared 0 bases from V and 4 bases from J, leaving 7 bases between. The CDR3 coding sequence is TGCGCCAGCAGCCAAGATCGGGGGAATCAGCCCCAGCATTTT. It codes for CASSQDRGNQPQHF.

This clone occurred once. The chain carries TRBV12-3 or TRBV12-4 and TRBJ1-2; tentative D call: TRBD1 (5 bases). The CDR3 is made up of 13 amino acids. Trimming shortened V by 5 bases and J by 6 bases, and 13 bases separated the two germline ends. CDR3 sequence reads: CASSPRDGDGYTF. The DNA for the CDR3 is TGTGCCAGCAGTCCTAGGGACGGAGATGGCTACACCTTC.

The chain carries TRBV4-1 and TRBJ2-1, with D maybe TRBD1 (6 bases). This CDR3 contains 13 residues. V was shortened by 8 bases and J by 7 bases, with 15 bases between the two germline ends. CDR1 MGHRA and CDR2 YSYEKL come from the germline V gene. The CDR3 DNA reads as TGCGCCAGCCGCGGGCCGACAGGAAATGAGCAGTTCTTC. Translated: CASRGPTGNEQFF.

The count of this clone is one. The chain employs TRBV27 and TRBJ1-1; D not resolved. V was pared by 4 bases and J by 2 bases, with 11 bases between. CDR3 length: 14 residues. Germline loops: CDR1 MNHEY, CDR2 SMNVEV (reference sequence). CDR3 protein: CASSSIGRNTEAFF. The DNA of the CDR3 is TGTGCCAGCAGTTCCATAGGCAGAAACACTGAAGCTTTCTTT.

This chain connects TRBV2 to TRBJ1-1; TRBD1 matches at 8 bases. CDR3 size: 15 residues. J lost 1 base, V lost 5 bases, and 6 bases had no gene match. In germline, CDR1 is SNHLY, CDR2 FYNNEI. The CDR3 loop is CASSRQGAKNTEAFF. The CDR3 bases are TGTGCCAGCAGTAGGCAGGGGGCTAAGAACACTGAAGCTTTCTTT.

This clone came up once. V usage is TRBV19 and J usage is TRBJ2-7; 7 bases line up with TRBD1. The V and J ends lost 4 bases and 3 bases, in that order; junction bases with no gene match: 6. Germline V gene sequence: CDR1 LNHDA, CDR2 SQIVND (reference sequence). The CDR3 covers 14 residues. The CDR3 DNA reads TGTGCCAGTAGTACACAGGGGCAGCGCTACGAGCAGTACTTC. Protein product: CASSTQGQRYEQYF.

The chain recombines TRBV29-1 with TRBJ2-1; 9 bases match TRBD2. Germline V gene data show CDR1 as SQVTM and CDR2 as ANQGSEA. The junction had 10 bases not matched to a gene; V was cut back by 6 bases and J by 7 bases. The CDR3 length is 14 residues. The CDR3 nucleotides are TGCAGCGTCCATATAGCGGGGGTTAGGAATGAGCAGTTCTTC. Residues: CSVHIAGVRNEQFF.

This clone was recorded a few times. The chain links TRBV24-1 to TRBJ1-1; D might be TRBD1 (6 bases). There are 14 residues in the CDR3. The V gene lost 3 bases and the J gene lost 10 bases, with 17 bases spanning the gap. Germline assignment: CDR1 KGHDR and CDR2 SFDVKD. The CDR3 bases are TGTGCCACCAGTGATAAACTCAGGGGCAGAGGAGCTTTCTTT. It translates to CATSDKLRGRGAFF.

The chain combines TRBV5-4 with TRBJ2-7, with 9 positions matching TRBD1. The trim removed 4 bases at V and 7 bases at J, leaving 9 bases unmatched. The CDR3 has 14 residues. Germline loops: CDR1 SGHNT, CDR2 YYREEE (reference sequence). The CDR3: CASSPPGTGREQYF. The CDR3 DNA reads TGTGCCAGCAGCCCCCCCGGGACAGGGAGAGAGCAGTACTTC.

J is TRBJ2-7 and V is TRBV30, with D unclear. With 2 bases removed from V and 5 bases from J, the gap between germline ends came to 7 bases. The germline V gene encodes CDR1 GTSNPN and CDR2 SVGIG (reference sequence). CDR3 length: 11 residues. CDR3 amino acids: CAWSPTNEQYF. CDR3 nucleotides: TGTGCCTGGAGTCCGACGAACGAGCAGTACTTC.

The genes are TRBV5-4 and TRBJ2-7; TRBD1 matches at 8 bases. CDR1 is SGHNT, CDR2 YYREEE, per germline (reference sequence). V shed 4 bases and J 0 bases; nucleotides not matched to a gene: 6. This CDR3 contains 15 residues. As DNA, the CDR3 is TGTGCCAGCAGCATAGGAGGACAGGGCTCCTACGAGCAGTACTTC. Its protein is CASSIGGQGSYEQYF.

The genes are TRBV2 and TRBJ2-7; TRBD1 is a possible D gene (5 bases). The CDR3 consists of 12 residues. The germline V and J ends were trimmed by 4 bases and 5 bases, with 9 bases remaining between them. The germline V gene encodes CDR1 SNHLY and CDR2 FYNNEI. The CDR3 sequence is CASSGQLDEQYF. The CDR3 nucleotides read TGTGCCAGCAGTGGACAGTTGGACGAGCAGTACTTC. Full variable domain (outside the CDR3, taken from reference TRBV2 and TRBJ2-7): EPEVTQTPSHQVTQMGQEVILRCVPISNHLYFYWYRQILGQKVEFLVSFYNNEISEKSEIFDDQFSVERPDGSNFTLKIRSTKLEDSAMYFCASSGQLDEQYFGPGTRLTVT.

Only one count was recorded for this clone. J is TRBJ1-2 and V is TRBV3-1 (or the pseudogene TRBV3-2); D call uncertain. The CDR3 covers 13 residues. The ends were cut back, 5 bases at V and 3 bases at J, with 10 bases in the middle. The V gene's germline CDR1 is LGHDT and CDR2 YNNKEL (reference sequence). As DNA, the CDR3 is TGTGCCAGCAGCTCAGGACTCCACTATGGCTACACCTTC. It encodes CASSSGLHYGYTF.

This chain uses TRBV5-4 with TRBJ2-6, with D hard to call. The CDR3 consists of 16 residues. Trimming cost V 0 bases and J 4 bases, with 11 bases left between them. Looked up from germline, CDR1 is SGHNT and CDR2 is YYREEE (reference sequence). The DNA of the CDR3 is TGTGCCAGCAGCTTGGGTTTCCGGAACGGGGCCAACGTCCTGACTTTC. It yields the protein CASSLGFRNGANVLTF.

The chain carries TRBV27 and TRBJ1-1, with 10 bases lining up with TRBD1. This CDR3 has 15 amino acids. Per germline, CDR1 MNHEY and CDR2 SMNVEV (reference sequence). Germline trimming cut 3 bases from V and 4 bases from J; bases unmatched to any gene: 5. CDR3 DNA sequence: TGTGCCAGCAGTTTTGACAGGGGGCTGGGCACTGAAGCTTTCTTT. Translating gives CASSFDRGLGTEAFF.